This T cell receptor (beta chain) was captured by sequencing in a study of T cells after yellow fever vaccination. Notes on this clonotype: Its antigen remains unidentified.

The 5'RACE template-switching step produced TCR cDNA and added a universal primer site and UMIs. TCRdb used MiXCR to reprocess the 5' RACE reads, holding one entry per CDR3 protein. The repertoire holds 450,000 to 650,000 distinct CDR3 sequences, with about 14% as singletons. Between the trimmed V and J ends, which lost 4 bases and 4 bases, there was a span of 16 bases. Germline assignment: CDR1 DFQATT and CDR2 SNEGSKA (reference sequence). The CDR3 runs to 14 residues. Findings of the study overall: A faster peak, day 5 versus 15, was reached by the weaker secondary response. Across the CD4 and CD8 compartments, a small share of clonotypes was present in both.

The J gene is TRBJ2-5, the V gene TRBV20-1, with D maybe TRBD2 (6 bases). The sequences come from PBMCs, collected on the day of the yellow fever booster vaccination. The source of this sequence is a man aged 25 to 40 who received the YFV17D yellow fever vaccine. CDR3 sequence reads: CSAKYGGKAETQYF. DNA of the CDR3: TGCAGTGCTAAGTATGGCGGGAAGGCAGAGACCCAGTACTTC.